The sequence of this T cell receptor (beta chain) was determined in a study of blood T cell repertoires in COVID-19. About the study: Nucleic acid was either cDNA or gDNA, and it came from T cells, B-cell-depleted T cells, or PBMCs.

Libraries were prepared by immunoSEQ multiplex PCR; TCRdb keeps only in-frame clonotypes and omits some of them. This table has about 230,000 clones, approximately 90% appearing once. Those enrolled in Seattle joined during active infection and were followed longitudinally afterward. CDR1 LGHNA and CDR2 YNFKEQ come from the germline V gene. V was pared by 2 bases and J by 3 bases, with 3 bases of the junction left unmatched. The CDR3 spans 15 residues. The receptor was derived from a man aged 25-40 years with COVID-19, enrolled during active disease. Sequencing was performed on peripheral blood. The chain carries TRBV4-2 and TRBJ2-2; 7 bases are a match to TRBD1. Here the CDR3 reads CASSQNDRDTGELFF. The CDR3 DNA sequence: TGTGCCAGCAGCCAAAATGACAGGGACACCGGGGAGCTGTTTTTT.